A single sample is the source of the 23 T cell receptor beta chains below, sequenced in a study of OX40 agonist ivuxolimab in advanced cancers. This table comes from immunoSEQ multiplex PCR, and its TCRdb copy is limited to in-frame clones, with some not included. The data show 65,000 to 95,000 clones, with around 87% seen just once and 6.2% held by the top ten. Material: CD4+ or CD8+ T cells sorted from blood, obtained in a trial of the OX40 agonist ivuxolimab. The receptors shown here come from an adult with an advanced solid tumor such as melanoma, head and neck, liver or kidney cancer.

V is TRBV7-3 and J is TRBJ2-1, with 12 bases identical to TRBD1. Germline V gene sequence: CDR1 SGHTA, CDR2 FQGTGA. Losses at the gene ends were 6 bases for V and 6 bases for J; bases not matched to a gene: 3. The CDR3 runs 14 residues. CDR3 in amino acids: CASSGTGGLNEQFF. The CDR3 DNA sequence: TGTGCCAGCAGTGGGACAGGGGGCCTCAATGAGCAGTTCTTC.

J is TRBJ1-3 and V is TRBV29-1, with 7 nucleotides matching TRBD1. The CDR3 sequence is 14 residues long. Germline V lookup: CDR1 SQVTM, CDR2 ANQGSEA. V lost 3 bases, J lost 2 bases, and 4 bases stayed unmatched. Here the CDR3 reads CSVEIQGPGNTIYF. The CDR3 DNA follows: TGCAGCGTTGAGATACAGGGGCCTGGAAACACCATATATTTT.

The chain joins TRBV15 to TRBJ2-1; TRBD1 might be the D (5 bases). Germline lookup yields CDR1 LNHNV and CDR2 YYDKDF (reference sequence). The CDR3 runs to 15 residues. V lost 1 base, J lost 6 bases, and 13 bases lay in between. The CDR3 nucleotides read TGTGCCACCAGCAGAGCTTTAGGGGTCGGCAATGAGCAGTTCTTC. Its translation: CATSRALGVGNEQFF.

The chain links TRBV28 to TRBJ1-5; D gene unclear. The V gene's germline CDR1 is MDHEN and CDR2 SYDVKM. This CDR3 region has 16 residues. Trimming cost V 6 bases and J 8 bases, with 23 bases left between them. The CDR3 spells CASSPRLGQDREPQHF. The CDR3 nucleotides read TGTGCCAGCAGCCCGAGGCTGGGCCAGGACCGGGAGCCCCAGCATTTT.

Here the CDR3 reads CASSKGQGSQYF. The CDR3 nucleotides read TGTGCCAGCAGTAAAGGACAGGGGTCGCAGTATTTT. V is TRBV6-6 and J is TRBJ2-3; 9 positions agree with TRBD1. The CDR3 covers 12 residues. CDR1 MNHNY and CDR2 SVGAGI come from the germline V gene (reference sequence). V trimming: 5 bases; J trimming: 10 bases; junction bases outside the gene matches: 4.

The V call is TRBV28, the J call TRBJ1-5, with D maybe TRBD1 (5 bases). Per the germline V gene, CDR1 is MDHEN and CDR2 is SYDVKM. V gave up 5 bases and J gave up 4 bases, with 15 bases separating them. There are 15 residues in the CDR3. CDR3 loop: CASSATGTGNQPQHF. The DNA for the CDR3 is TGTGCCAGCAGTGCTACCGGGACGGGGAATCAGCCCCAGCATTTT.

The chain carries TRBV2 and TRBJ1-2, with D possibly being TRBD1 (5 bases). This CDR3 spans 15 amino acids. Trimming shortened V by 6 bases and J by 4 bases, and 18 bases separated the two germline ends. CDR1 and CDR2 (germline): SNHLY, FYNNEI. The CDR3 is CASSYKRQSTYGYTF. In DNA form, the CDR3 reads TGTGCCAGCAGCTACAAGAGACAGTCTACCTATGGCTACACCTTC.

The rearrangement joins TRBV2 to TRBJ2-5; D may be TRBD2 (5 bases). The germline V gene encodes CDR1 SNHLY and CDR2 FYNNEI. The CDR3 runs to 11 residues. V shed 3 bases and J shed 10 bases, with 9 bases lying between them. CDR3 bases: TGTGCCAGCAGTGACCCCGGGGACCAGTACTTC. Translation gives CASSDPGDQYF.

This chain connects TRBV19 to TRBJ2-7, with D possibly being TRBD2 (6 bases). V shed 4 bases and J shed 5 bases, with 6 bases lying between them. This CDR3 region has 11 residues. CDR1 is LNHDA, CDR2 SQIVND, per germline (reference sequence). The CDR3 here is CASSSGDEQYF. The CDR3 DNA is TGTGCCAGTAGTAGCGGGGACGAGCAGTACTTC.

The chain is built from TRBV11-2 and TRBJ2-5; D is uncertain. The J call is in doubt because the DNA end fits TRBJ2-7 better. Germline-derived CDR1 and CDR2 are SGHAT and FQNNGV. There are 11 residues in the CDR3. CDR3 protein: CASTQSYEQYF. For the CDR3, the DNA is TGTGCCAGCACCCAATCCTACGAGCAGTACTTC.

The CDR3 is CASSDGTARPSEQYF. CDR3 in DNA: TGTGCCAGCAGTGATGGGACAGCACGGCCGTCCGAGCAGTACTTC. This chain links TRBV28 with TRBJ2-7; the match to TRBD1 covers 7 bases. This CDR3 is 15 amino acids long. V was clipped by 5 bases and J by 6 bases; unmatched bases: 13. Per germline, CDR1 MDHEN and CDR2 SYDVKM. Full variable domain (remainder filled in from reference TRBV28 and TRBJ2-7): DVKVTQSSRYLVKRTGEKVFLECVQDMDHENMFWYRQDPGLGLRLIYFSYDVKMKEKGDIPEGYSVSREKKERFSLILESASTNQTSMYLCASSDGTARPSEQYFGPGTRLTVT.

The chain is built from TRBV4-3 and TRBJ2-1; perhaps TRBD1 as D (5 bases). The ends were cut back, 3 bases at V and 3 bases at J, with 12 bases in the middle. Germline V gives CDR1 LGHNA, CDR2 YSLEER. This CDR3 is 15 amino acids long. This chain's CDR3 is CASSQATGYYNEQFF. CDR3 nucleotide sequence: TGCGCCAGCAGCCAGGCTACAGGTTACTACAATGAGCAGTTCTTC.

About this clone: One end of the junction fails to match germline, which may point to a read error. V is TRBV5-1 and J is TRBJ2-5; the match to TRBD1 covers 7 bases. The CDR3 has 15 residues. CDR1 and CDR2 (germline): SGHRS, YFSETQ. Here the CDR3 reads CASGLEGAAGETQYF. The DNA for the CDR3 is TGCGCCAGCGGCTTAGAGGGGGCCGCCGGGGAGACCCAGTACTTC.

The chain combines TRBV5-1 with TRBJ2-7, with 8 bases that match TRBD1. The J segment lost 6 bases and the V segment lost 2 bases, leaving 7 bases of the junction unmatched. This CDR3 contains 14 residues. The V gene's germline CDR1 is SGHRS and CDR2 YFSETQ. CDR3 residues: CASSLGQGSGEQYF. Here the CDR3 DNA reads TGCGCCAGCAGCTTAGGACAGGGCTCGGGCGAGCAGTACTTC.

This chain's CDR3 is CASSQSGGIDTQYF. In DNA, the CDR3 is TGTGCCAGCAGCCAGTCAGGGGGCATAGATACGCAGTATTTT. The chain combines TRBV11-3 with TRBJ2-3; 8 bases map to TRBD1. The V segment lost 5 bases and the J segment 5 bases; nucleotides outside the gene matches: 6. Per the germline V gene, CDR1 is SGHNT and CDR2 is YENEEA. The CDR3 length is 14 residues.

The chain couples TRBV9 to TRBJ2-1; D not certain. The germline V gene has CDR1 SGDLS and CDR2 YYNGEE. The CDR3 totals 13 residues. V was trimmed by 0 bases and J by 6 bases, leaving 7 bases between them. CDR3 DNA: TGTGCCAGCAGCGTAGTAGACGGCAATGAGCAGTTCTTC. This gives the protein CASSVVDGNEQFF.

The chain carries TRBV9 and TRBJ2-6, with D maybe TRBD2 (6 bases). The CDR3 length is 21 residues. Germline lookup yields CDR1 SGDLS and CDR2 YYNGEE. V lost 3 bases to trimming and J lost 0 bases, with 25 bases between them. CDR3 nucleotides: TGTGCCAGCAGCGCGCCCCCCCGGGGAGGACCCCGGGGCTCTGGGGCCAACGTCCTGACTTTC. Encoded protein: CASSAPPRGGPRGSGANVLTF.

The V gene is TRBV7-3, the J gene TRBJ2-1; unclear D gene. V shed 5 bases and J shed 5 bases, with 10 bases lying between them. The CDR3 runs 13 residues. Per the germline V gene, CDR1 is SGHTA and CDR2 is FQGTGA. The CDR3 nucleotides read TGTGCCAGCAGCGACTCCAGCGACAATGAGCAGTTCTTC. Protein: CASSDSSDNEQFF.

This chain uses TRBV29-1 with TRBJ2-7; no clear D gene. Trimming took 7 bases from V and 3 from J, leaving 10 bases between them. CDR3 size: 11 residues. Germline-derived CDR1 and CDR2 are SQVTM and ANQGSEA. In DNA, the CDR3 is TGCAGCGCTGGGTCCGTCTACGAGCAGTACTTC. The encoded protein is CSAGSVYEQYF.

The chain couples TRBV4-3 to TRBJ2-3; D is unresolved. Deletions cut 1 base from V and 6 bases from J, with 8 bases between. This CDR3 contains 13 residues. Germline lookup yields CDR1 LGHNA and CDR2 YSLEER. Here the CDR3 DNA reads TGCGCCAGCAGCCAAGGCTTTCCTGATACGCAGTATTTT. It is translated as CASSQGFPDTQYF.

The chain employs TRBV10-1 and TRBJ2-7, with 7 bases matching TRBD2. J was trimmed by 6 bases and V by 0 bases; bases with no gene match: 5. This CDR3 region has 14 residues. Germline V gene lookup returns CDR1 WNHNN and CDR2 SYGVQD (reference sequence). CDR3 region: CASSESGLNIEQYF. CDR3 DNA: TGCGCCAGCAGTGAGTCGGGACTAAATATCGAGCAGTACTTC.

The chain joins TRBV4-3 to TRBJ1-5; D is unclear. V dropped 1 base and J dropped 4 bases, with 8 bases sitting between them. Germline V gene data show CDR1 as LGHNA and CDR2 as YSLEER. The CDR3 length is 14 residues. In DNA form, the CDR3 reads TGCGCCAGCAGCCAAGTTATGGGGAATCAGCCCCAGCATTTT. It translates to CASSQVMGNQPQHF.

The chain combines TRBV28 with TRBJ2-2; TRBD1 aligns across 9 bases. The CDR3 length is 16 residues. Germline CDR1 MDHEN, CDR2 SYDVKM. With 4 bases clipped from V and 4 bases from J, the junction kept 7 bases outside the gene matches. The CDR3 loop reads CASSSLQGAGTGELFF. For the CDR3, the DNA is TGTGCCAGCAGTTCACTACAGGGGGCGGGCACCGGGGAGCTGTTTTTT.